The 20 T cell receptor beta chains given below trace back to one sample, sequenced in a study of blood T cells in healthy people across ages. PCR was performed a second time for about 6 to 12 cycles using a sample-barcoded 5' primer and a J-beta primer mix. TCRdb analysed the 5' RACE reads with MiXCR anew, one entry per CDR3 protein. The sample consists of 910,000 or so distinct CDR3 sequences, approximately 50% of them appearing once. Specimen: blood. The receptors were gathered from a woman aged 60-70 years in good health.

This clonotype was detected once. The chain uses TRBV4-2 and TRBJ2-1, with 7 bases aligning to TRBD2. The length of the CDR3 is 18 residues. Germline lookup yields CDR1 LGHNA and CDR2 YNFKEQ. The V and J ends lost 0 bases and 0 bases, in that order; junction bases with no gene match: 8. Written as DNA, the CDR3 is TGTGCCAGCAGCCAAGATGTCATTCTAGCGGTCTCCTACAATGAGCAGTTCTTC. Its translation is CASSQDVILAVSYNEQFF.

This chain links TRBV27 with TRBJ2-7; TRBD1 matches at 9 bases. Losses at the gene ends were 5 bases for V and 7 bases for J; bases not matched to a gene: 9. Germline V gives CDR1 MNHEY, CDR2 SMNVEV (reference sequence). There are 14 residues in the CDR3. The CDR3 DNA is TGTGCCAGCAGTACACGGACAGGGGTAGGTGAGCAGTACTTC. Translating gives CASSTRTGVGEQYF.

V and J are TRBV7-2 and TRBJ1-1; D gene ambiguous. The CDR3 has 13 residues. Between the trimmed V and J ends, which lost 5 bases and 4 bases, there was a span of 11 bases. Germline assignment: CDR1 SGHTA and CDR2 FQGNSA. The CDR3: CASSAQTGTEAFF. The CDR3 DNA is TGTGCCAGCAGCGCCCAGACGGGCACTGAAGCTTTCTTT.

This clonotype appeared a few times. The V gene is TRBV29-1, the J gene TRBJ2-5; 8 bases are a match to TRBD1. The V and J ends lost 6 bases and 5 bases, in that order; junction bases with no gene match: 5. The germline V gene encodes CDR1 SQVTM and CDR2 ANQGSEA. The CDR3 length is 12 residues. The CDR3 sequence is CSVQGADETQYF. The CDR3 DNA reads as TGCAGCGTCCAGGGGGCGGATGAGACCCAGTACTTC.

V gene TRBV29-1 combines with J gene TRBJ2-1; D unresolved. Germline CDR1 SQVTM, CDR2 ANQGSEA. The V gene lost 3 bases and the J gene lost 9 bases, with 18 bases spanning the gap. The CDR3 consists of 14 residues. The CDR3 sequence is CSVEGNWLNGEQFF. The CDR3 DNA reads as TGCAGCGTTGAGGGAAACTGGTTAAACGGTGAGCAGTTCTTC.

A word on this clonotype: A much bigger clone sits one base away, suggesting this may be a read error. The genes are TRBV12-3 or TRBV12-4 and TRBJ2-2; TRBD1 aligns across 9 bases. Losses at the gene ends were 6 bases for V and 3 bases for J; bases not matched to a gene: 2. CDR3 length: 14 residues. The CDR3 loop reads CASSGTGYTGELFF. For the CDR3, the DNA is TGTGCCAGCAGCGGGACAGGGTACACCGGGGAGCTGTTTTTT.

CDR3 coding DNA: TGTGCCAGCAGTTTAGGAAGGGCCTGGACTGAAGCTTTCTTT. It translates to CASSLGRAWTEAFF. The rearrangement uses TRBV12-3 or TRBV12-4 and TRBJ1-1; D remains ambiguous. V gave up 1 base and J gave up 5 bases, with 11 bases separating them. The CDR3 spans 14 residues.

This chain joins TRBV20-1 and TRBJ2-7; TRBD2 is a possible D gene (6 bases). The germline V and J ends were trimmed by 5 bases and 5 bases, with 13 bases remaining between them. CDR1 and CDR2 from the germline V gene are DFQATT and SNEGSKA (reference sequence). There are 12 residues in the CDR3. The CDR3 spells CSAQGGGNEQYF. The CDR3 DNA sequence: TGCAGTGCTCAGGGAGGTGGTAACGAGCAGTACTTC.

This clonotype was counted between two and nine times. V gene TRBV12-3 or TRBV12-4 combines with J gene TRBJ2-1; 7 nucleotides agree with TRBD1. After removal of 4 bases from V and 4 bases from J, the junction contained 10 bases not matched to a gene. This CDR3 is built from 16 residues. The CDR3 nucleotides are TGTGCCAGCAGTTCCTGGGACAGACTAATATACAATGAGCAGTTCTTC. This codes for CASSSWDRLIYNEQFF.

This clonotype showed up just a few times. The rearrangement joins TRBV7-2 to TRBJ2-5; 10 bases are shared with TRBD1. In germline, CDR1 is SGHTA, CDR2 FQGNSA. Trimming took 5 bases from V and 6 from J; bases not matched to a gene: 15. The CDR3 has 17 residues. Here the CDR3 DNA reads TGTGCCAGCAGCCTCAACCACCGAGGGACAGGGGTTAAGACCCAGTACTTC. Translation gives CASSLNHRGTGVKTQYF.

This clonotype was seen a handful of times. CDR3 in amino acids: CSARDPIGKDEQFF. DNA of the CDR3: TGCAGTGCTAGAGATCCTATAGGAAAGGATGAGCAGTTCTTC. This chain uses TRBV20-1 with TRBJ2-1; no firm D call. This CDR3 is 14 amino acids long. V was shortened by 0 bases and J by 8 bases, with 14 bases between the two germline ends. CDR1 and CDR2 (germline): DFQATT, SNEGSKA (reference sequence).

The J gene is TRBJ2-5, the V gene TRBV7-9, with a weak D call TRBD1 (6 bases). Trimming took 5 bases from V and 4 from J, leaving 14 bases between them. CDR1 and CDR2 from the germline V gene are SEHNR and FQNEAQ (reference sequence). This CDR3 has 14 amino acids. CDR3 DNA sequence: TGTGCCAGCAGCCCATCAAGGGGGACAGAGACCCAGTACTTC. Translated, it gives CASSPSRGTETQYF.

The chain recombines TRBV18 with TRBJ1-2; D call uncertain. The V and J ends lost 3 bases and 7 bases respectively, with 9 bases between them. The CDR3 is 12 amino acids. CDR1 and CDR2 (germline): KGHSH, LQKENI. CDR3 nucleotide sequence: TGTGCCAGCTCACCTGAGGGTCTTGGCTACACCTTC. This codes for CASSPEGLGYTF. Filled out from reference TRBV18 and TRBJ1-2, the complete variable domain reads NAGVMQNPRHLVRRRGQEARLRCSPMKGHSHVYWYRQLPEEGLKFMVYLQKENIIDESGMPKERFSAEFPKEGPSILRIQQVVRGDSAAYFCASSPEGLGYTFGSGTRLTVV.

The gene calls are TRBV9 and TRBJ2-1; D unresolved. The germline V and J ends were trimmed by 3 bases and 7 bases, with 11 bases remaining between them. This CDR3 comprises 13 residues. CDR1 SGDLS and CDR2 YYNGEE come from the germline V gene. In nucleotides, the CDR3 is TGTGCCAGCAGCGGCGAGCTAGGGAATGAGCAGTTCTTC. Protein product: CASSGELGNEQFF.

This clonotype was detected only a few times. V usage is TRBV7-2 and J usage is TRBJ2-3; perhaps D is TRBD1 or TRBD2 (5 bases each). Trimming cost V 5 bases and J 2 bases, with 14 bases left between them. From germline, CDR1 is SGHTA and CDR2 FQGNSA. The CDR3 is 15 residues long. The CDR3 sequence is CASSPFGAPTDTQYF. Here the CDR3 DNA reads TGTGCCAGCAGCCCCTTCGGGGCCCCCACAGATACGCAGTATTTT.

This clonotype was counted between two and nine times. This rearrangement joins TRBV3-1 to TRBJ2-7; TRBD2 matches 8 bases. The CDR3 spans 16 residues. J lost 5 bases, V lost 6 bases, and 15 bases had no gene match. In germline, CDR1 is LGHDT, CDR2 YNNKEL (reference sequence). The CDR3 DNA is TGTGCCAGCAGGCCTACACCAGGGACTAGGGGGGACGAGCAGTACTTC. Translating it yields CASRPTPGTRGDEQYF.

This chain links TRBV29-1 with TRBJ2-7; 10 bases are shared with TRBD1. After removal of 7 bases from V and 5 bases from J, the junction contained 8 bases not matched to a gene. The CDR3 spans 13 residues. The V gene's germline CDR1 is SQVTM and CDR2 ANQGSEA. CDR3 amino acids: CSASRGTGDEQYF. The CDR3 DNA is TGCAGCGCCTCCCGGGGGACAGGGGACGAGCAGTACTTC.

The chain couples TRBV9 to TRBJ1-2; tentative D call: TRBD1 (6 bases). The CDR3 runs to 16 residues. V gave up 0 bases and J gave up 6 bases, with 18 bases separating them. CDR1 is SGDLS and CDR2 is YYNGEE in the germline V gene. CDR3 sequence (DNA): TGTGCCAGCAGCGTAGGCAGGGGTGAGGGCCTCGATGGCTACACCTTC. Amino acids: CASSVGRGEGLDGYTF.

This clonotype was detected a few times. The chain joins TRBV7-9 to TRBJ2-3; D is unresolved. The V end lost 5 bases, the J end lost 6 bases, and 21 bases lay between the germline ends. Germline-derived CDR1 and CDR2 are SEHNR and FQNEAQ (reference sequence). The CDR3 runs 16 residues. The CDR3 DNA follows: TGTGCCAGCAGCACCCCACAAGTGATCAATTCGGATACGCAGTATTTT. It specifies CASSTPQVINSDTQYF.

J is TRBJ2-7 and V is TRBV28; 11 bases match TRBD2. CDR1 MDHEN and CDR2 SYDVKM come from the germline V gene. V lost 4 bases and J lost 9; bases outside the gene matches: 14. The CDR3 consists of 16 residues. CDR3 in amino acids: CASSSATGLAAHRQYF. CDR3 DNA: TGTGCCAGCAGTTCCGCGACGGGACTAGCGGCCCATAGGCAGTACTTC. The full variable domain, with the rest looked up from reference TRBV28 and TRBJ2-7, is DVKVTQSSRYLVKRTGEKVFLECVQDMDHENMFWYRQDPGLGLRLIYFSYDVKMKEKGDIPEGYSVSREKKERFSLILESASTNQTSMYLCASSSATGLAAHRQYFGPGTRLTVT.